This TCR beta chain was retrieved from a study of blood T cell repertoires in COVID-19. Study information: The United States, Italy and Spain supplied acute and convalescent COVID-19 samples. The cDNA or gDNA used as material had been derived from T cells, B-cell-depleted T cells, or PBMCs.

Original methodology: Reference gene primer amplification gave estimated nucleated cell counts. Assay: immunoSEQ multiplex PCR; the TCRdb copy retains only in-frame clones and omits some. V, J and clone size are taken as reported in that table, and D and trimming were inferred from the DNA itself. Of some 100,000 clones in the sample, 80% to 95% were seen once. This CDR3 is built from 14 residues. The germline V gene has CDR1 SQVTM and CDR2 ANQGSEA. Trimming removed 7 bases at V and 9 bases at J, with 22 bases between. The sample taken for sequencing was peripheral blood. V gene TRBV29-1 combines with J gene TRBJ2-1; a possible D gene is TRBD1 (6 bases). The TCR originated in a man in his 60s with acute or convalescent COVID-19. The CDR3 nucleotides read TGCAGCGGGGGGTCAGGGGCAGTTGGCGGTGAGCAGTTCTTC. The encoded protein is CSGGSGAVGGEQFF.